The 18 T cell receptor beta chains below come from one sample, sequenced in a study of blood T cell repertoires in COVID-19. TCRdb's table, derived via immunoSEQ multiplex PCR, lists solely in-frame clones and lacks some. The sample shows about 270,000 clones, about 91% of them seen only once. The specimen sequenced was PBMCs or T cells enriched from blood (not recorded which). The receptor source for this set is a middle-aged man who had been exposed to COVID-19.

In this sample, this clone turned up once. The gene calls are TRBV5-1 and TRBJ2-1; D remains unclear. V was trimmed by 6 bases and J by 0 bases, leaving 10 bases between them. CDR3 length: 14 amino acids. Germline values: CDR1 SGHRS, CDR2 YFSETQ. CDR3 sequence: CASTGPNSYNEQFF. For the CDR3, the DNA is TGCGCCAGCACCGGTCCCAACTCCTACAATGAGCAGTTCTTC.

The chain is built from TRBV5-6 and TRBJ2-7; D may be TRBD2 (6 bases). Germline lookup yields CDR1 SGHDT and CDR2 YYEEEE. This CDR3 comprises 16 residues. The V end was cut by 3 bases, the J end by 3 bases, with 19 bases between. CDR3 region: CASSSTSGAGFYEQYF. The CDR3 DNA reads TGTGCCAGCAGCTCAACTTCTGGGGCGGGATTCTACGAGCAGTACTTC.

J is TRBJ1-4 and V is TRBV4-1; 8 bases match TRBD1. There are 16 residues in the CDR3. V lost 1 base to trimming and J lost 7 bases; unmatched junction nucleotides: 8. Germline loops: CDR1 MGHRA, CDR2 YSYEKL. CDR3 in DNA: TGCGCCAGCAGCCAAGGTACTGACAGGGGACGTGAAAAACTGTTTTTT. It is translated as CASSQGTDRGREKLFF.

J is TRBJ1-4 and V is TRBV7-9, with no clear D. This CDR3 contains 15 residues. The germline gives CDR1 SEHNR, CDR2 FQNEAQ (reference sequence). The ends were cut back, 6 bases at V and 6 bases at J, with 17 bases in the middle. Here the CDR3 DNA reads TGTGCCAGCAGTTTCACAGCGGGGATAGATGAAAAACTGTTTTTT. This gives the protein CASSFTAGIDEKLFF.

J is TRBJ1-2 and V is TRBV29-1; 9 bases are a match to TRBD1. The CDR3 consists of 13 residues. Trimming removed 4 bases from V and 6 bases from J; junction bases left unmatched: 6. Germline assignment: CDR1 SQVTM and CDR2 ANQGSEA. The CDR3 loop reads CSVARDRDDGYTF. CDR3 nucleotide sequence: TGCAGCGTTGCCCGGGACAGGGACGATGGCTACACCTTC.

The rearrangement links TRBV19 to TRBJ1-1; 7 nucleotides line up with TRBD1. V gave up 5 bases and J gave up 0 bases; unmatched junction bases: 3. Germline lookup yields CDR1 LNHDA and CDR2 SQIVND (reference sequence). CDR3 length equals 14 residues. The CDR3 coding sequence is TGTGCCAGTAGTGCGGACAGGATGAACACTGAAGCTTTCTTT. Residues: CASSADRMNTEAFF.

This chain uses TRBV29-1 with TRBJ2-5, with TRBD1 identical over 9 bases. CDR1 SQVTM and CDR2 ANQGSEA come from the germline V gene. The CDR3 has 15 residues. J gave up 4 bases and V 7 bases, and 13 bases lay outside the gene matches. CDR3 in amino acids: CSAERTGGVAETQYF. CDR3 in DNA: TGCAGCGCTGAGAGAACAGGGGGCGTTGCAGAGACCCAGTACTTC.

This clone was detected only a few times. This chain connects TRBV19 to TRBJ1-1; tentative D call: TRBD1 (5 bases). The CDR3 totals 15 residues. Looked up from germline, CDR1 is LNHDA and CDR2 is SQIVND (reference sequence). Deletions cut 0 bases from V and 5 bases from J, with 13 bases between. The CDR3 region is CASSIEGQGRTEAFF. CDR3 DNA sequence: TGTGCCAGTAGTATAGAAGGGCAGGGCAGGACTGAAGCTTTCTTT.

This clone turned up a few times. This chain's CDR3 is CASEGTDTEAFF. CDR3 bases: TGTGCCAGTGAGGGGACTGACACTGAAGCTTTCTTT. V is TRBV28 and J is TRBJ1-1, with D perhaps TRBD1 (5 bases). In germline, CDR1 is MDHEN, CDR2 SYDVKM. V was cut by 9 bases and J by 3 bases, with 11 bases left in between. The length of the CDR3 is 12 residues.

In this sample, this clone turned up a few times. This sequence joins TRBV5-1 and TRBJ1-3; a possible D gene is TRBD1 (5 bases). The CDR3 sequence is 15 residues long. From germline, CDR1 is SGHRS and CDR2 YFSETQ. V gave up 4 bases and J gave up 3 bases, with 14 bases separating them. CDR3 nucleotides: TGCGCCAGCAGCATATCTACAGGCCTTGGAAACACCATATATTTT. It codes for CASSISTGLGNTIYF.

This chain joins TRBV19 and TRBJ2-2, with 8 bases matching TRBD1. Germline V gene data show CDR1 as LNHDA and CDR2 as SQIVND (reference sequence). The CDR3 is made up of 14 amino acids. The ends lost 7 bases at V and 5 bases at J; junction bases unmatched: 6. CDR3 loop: CASTDRGPTGELFF. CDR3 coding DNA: TGTGCCAGTACTGACAGGGGTCCGACCGGGGAGCTGTTTTTT.

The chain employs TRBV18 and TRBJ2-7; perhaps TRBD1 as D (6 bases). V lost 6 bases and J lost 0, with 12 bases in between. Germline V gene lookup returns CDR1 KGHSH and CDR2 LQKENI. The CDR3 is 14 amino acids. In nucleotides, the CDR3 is TGTGCCAGCTCTCAAACAGGGAGCTCCTACGAGCAGTACTTC. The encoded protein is CASSQTGSSYEQYF.

Here the CDR3 DNA reads TGTGCCAGCTCACCCGGGAGGCAAGAGACCCAGTACTTC. The encoded protein is CASSPGRQETQYF. The rearrangement joins TRBV18 to TRBJ2-5, with 7 bases lining up with TRBD2. Germline CDR1 KGHSH, CDR2 LQKENI. The CDR3 is 13 amino acids. V trimming: 3 bases; J trimming: 2 bases; junction bases outside the gene matches: 0. The full variable domain, completed using reference TRBV18 and TRBJ2-5, is NAGVMQNPRHLVRRRGQEARLRCSPMKGHSHVYWYRQLPEEGLKFMVYLQKENIIDESGMPKERFSAEFPKEGPSILRIQQVVRGDSAAYFCASSPGRQETQYFGPGTRLLVL.

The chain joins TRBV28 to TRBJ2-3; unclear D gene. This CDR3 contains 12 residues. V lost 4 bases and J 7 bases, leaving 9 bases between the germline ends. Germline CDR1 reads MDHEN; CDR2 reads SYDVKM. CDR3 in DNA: TGTGCCAGCAGTTCCGGTGTGAATACGCAGTATTTT. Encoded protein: CASSSGVNTQYF. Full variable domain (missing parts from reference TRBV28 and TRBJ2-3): DVKVTQSSRYLVKRTGEKVFLECVQDMDHENMFWYRQDPGLGLRLIYFSYDVKMKEKGDIPEGYSVSREKKERFSLILESASTNQTSMYLCASSSGVNTQYFGPGTRLTVL.

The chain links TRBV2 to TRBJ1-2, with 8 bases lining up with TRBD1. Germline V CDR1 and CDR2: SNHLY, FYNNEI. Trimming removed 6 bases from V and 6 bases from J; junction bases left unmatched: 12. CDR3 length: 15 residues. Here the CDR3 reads CASRETWTGKDGYTF. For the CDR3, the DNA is TGTGCCAGCAGAGAAACCTGGACAGGGAAGGATGGCTACACCTTC.

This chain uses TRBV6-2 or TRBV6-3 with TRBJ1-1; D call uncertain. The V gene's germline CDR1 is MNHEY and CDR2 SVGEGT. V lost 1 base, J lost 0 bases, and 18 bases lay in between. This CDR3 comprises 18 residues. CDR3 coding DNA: TGTGCCAGCAGTTACTACGTTTGGGCTACCCGATTGAACACTGAAGCTTTCTTT. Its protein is CASSYYVWATRLNTEAFF.

CDR3 protein: CASFPGQPFGVGDEQFF. The DNA of the CDR3 is TGTGCCAGTTTCCCGGGACAGCCTTTTGGTGTCGGGGACGAGCAGTTCTTC. The V gene is TRBV19, the J gene TRBJ2-1, with 7 nucleotides matching TRBD1. There are 17 residues in the CDR3. Per germline, CDR1 LNHDA and CDR2 SQIVND (reference sequence). Losses at the gene ends were 8 bases for V and 10 bases for J; bases not matched to a gene: 23.

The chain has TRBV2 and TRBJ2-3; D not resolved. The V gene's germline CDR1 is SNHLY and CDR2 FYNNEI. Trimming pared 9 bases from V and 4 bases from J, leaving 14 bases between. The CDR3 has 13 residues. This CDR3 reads CASVNRVSDTQYF. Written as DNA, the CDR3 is TGTGCCAGTGTTAACCGGGTTTCAGATACGCAGTATTTT.